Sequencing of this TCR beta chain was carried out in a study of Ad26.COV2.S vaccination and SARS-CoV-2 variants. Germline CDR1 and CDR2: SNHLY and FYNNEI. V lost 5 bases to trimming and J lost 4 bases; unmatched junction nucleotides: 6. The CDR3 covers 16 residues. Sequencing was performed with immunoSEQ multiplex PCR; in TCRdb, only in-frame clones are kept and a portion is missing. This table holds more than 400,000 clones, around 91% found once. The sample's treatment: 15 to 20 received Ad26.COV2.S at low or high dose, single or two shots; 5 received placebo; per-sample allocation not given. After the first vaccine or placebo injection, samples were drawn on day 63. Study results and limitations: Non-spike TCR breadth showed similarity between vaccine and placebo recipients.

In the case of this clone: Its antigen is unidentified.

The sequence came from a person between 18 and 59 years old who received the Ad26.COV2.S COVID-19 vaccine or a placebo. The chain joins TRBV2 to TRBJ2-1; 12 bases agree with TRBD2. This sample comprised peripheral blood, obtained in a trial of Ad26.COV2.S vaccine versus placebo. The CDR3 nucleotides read TGTGCCAGCAGTCACCGGACTAGCGGGATTTACAATGAGCAGTTCTTC. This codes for CASSHRTSGIYNEQFF.